This passage covers 16 T cell receptor beta chains from one sample sequenced in a study of T-cell memory formation after mild COVID-19. In TCRdb, the 5' RACE reads were re-called with MiXCR into one record per CDR3 protein. Among hundreds of thousands of distinct CDR3 sequences, 25% to 30% were seen once, and the ten largest hold 13%. Sequenced: PBMCs or a T cell subset sorted from them (not recorded which). The receptor set was obtained from an adult woman who had mild COVID-19 (a few samples of this study predate the infection). Cell type and time point are not known.

This clonotype was seen a handful of times. In DNA form, the CDR3 reads TGTGCCAGCAGCTTTGACAGGGATGGGTACAATGAGCAGTTCTTC. This gives the protein CASSFDRDGYNEQFF. This chain joins TRBV7-2 and TRBJ2-1; 7 nucleotides agree with TRBD1. The junction had 6 bases not matched to a gene; V was cut back by 3 bases and J by 4 bases. The CDR3 consists of 15 residues. Germline V lookup: CDR1 SGHTA, CDR2 FQGNSA.

V usage is TRBV5-4 and J usage is TRBJ2-6; no clear D gene. This CDR3 has 13 amino acids. From germline, CDR1 is SGHNT and CDR2 YYREEE (reference sequence). V shed 6 bases and J shed 1 base, with 5 bases lying between them. The CDR3 nucleotides read TGTGCCAGCACGCGATCTGGGGCCAACGTCCTGACTTTC. It encodes CASTRSGANVLTF.

The chain recombines TRBV12-3 or TRBV12-4 with TRBJ1-1; D unresolved. Trimming shortened V by 3 bases and J by 6 bases, and 14 bases separated the two germline ends. The CDR3 runs 14 residues. The CDR3 protein is CASSLTLKSAEAFF. The CDR3 DNA follows: TGTGCCAGCAGTTTGACGTTGAAATCCGCTGAAGCTTTCTTT.

This clonotype was seen at least ten times. This chain joins TRBV12-3 or TRBV12-4 and TRBJ2-2, with 8 bases aligning to TRBD1. This CDR3 is built from 16 residues. Trimming removed 5 bases from V and 2 bases from J; junction bases left unmatched: 7. The CDR3 is CASSDVGTGNTGELFF. CDR3 DNA: TGTGCCAGCAGTGATGTCGGGACAGGCAACACCGGGGAGCTGTTTTTT.

This rearrangement joins TRBV18 to TRBJ1-3, with D uncertain. The CDR3 is 14 residues long. V lost 7 bases, J lost 7 bases, and 17 bases lay in between. Germline loops: CDR1 KGHSH, CDR2 LQKENI. CDR3 residues: CASFTPVSRNTIYF. CDR3 bases: TGTGCCAGCTTCACCCCGGTCTCTAGGAACACCATATATTTT.

In its sample, this clonotype was seen a few times. The V gene is TRBV5-1, the J gene TRBJ2-3; TRBD2 might be the D (6 bases). Trimming shortened V by 4 bases and J by 2 bases, and 17 bases separated the two germline ends. The CDR3 has 16 residues. Germline CDR1 SGHRS, CDR2 YFSETQ. This CDR3 is CASSREPGLNTDTQYF. CDR3 bases: TGCGCCAGCAGCCGAGAGCCGGGACTCAACACAGATACGCAGTATTTT. Full variable domain (missing parts from reference TRBV5-1 and TRBJ2-3): KAGVTQTPRYLIKTRGQQVTLSCSPISGHRSVSWYQQTPGQGLQFLFEYFSETQRNKGNFPGRFSGRQFSNSRSEMNVSTLELGDSALYLCASSREPGLNTDTQYFGPGTRLTVL.

This sequence joins TRBV7-2 and TRBJ1-5; maybe TRBD1 (5 bases). V lost 4 bases to trimming and J lost 1 base, with 11 bases between them. In germline, CDR1 is SGHTA, CDR2 FQGNSA. The CDR3 runs to 15 residues. CDR3 nucleotide sequence: TGTGCCAGCAGCTCGGGACCTCAGAGCAATCAGCCCCAGCATTTT. This translates into CASSSGPQSNQPQHF.

The rearrangement uses TRBV28 and TRBJ2-5, with 8 nucleotides matching TRBD2. The CDR3 sequence is 16 residues long. Looked up from germline, CDR1 is MDHEN and CDR2 is SYDVKM. J gave up 5 bases and V 4 bases, and 12 bases lay outside the gene matches. In DNA, the CDR3 is TGTGCCAGCAGTTCGCGTCGGGGGGGTCATAGGGAGACCCAGTACTTC. This sequence encodes CASSSRRGGHRETQYF.

The chain recombines TRBV20-1 with TRBJ1-2, with a weak D call TRBD1 (5 bases). The length of the CDR3 is 17 residues. CDR1 and CDR2 (germline): DFQATT, SNEGSKA (reference sequence). V lost 5 bases and J 0 bases, leaving 22 bases between the germline ends. In nucleotides, the CDR3 is TGCAGTGCTTGGCCCTGGATTGGGCAGGGAACTAACTATGGCTACACCTTC. It specifies CSAWPWIGQGTNYGYTF.

The chain carries TRBV14 and TRBJ1-4; no clear D gene. Germline V gene data show CDR1 as SGHDN and CDR2 as FVKESK. V was cut by 1 base and J by 0 bases, with 30 bases left in between. The CDR3 spans 23 residues. The CDR3 region is CASSQVGVRPAGLHPTTNEKLFF. As DNA, the CDR3 is TGTGCCAGCAGCCAAGTTGGTGTTAGGCCAGCCGGGTTACACCCGACAACTAATGAAAAACTGTTTTTT.

This clonotype appeared a few times. The V call is TRBV24-1, the J call TRBJ2-2; D gene uncertain. This CDR3 comprises 13 residues. Trimming removed 9 bases at V and 2 bases at J, with 9 bases between. The V gene's germline CDR1 is KGHDR and CDR2 SFDVKD. The CDR3 sequence is CATSTANTGELFF. CDR3 coding DNA: TGTGCCACCTCTACGGCAAACACCGGGGAGCTGTTTTTT.

This chain uses TRBV12-3 or TRBV12-4 with TRBJ1-1; D gene unclear. Trimming stripped 2 bases from V and 6 bases from J, with 10 bases between. CDR3 length equals 13 residues. This CDR3 is CASSLRYWAEAFF. The CDR3 DNA reads TGTGCCAGCAGTTTACGATACTGGGCTGAAGCTTTCTTT.

This sequence joins TRBV7-9 and TRBJ1-1, with TRBD1 matching over 7 bases. Germline V gene lookup returns CDR1 SEHNR and CDR2 FQNEAQ (reference sequence). V lost 4 bases to trimming and J lost 1 base; unmatched junction nucleotides: 3. The CDR3 has 14 residues. The CDR3 DNA reads as TGTGCCAGCAGCTCGGGACAGCAGAACACTGAAGCTTTCTTT. Encoded protein: CASSSGQQNTEAFF.

This clonotype was counted a few times. The rearrangement links TRBV25-1 to TRBJ2-5; no firm D call. The CDR3 length is 14 residues. The germline gives CDR1 MGHDK, CDR2 SYGVNS. V lost 1 base to trimming and J lost 2 bases, with 8 bases between them. CDR3 sequence reads: CASSEFVNQETQYF. CDR3 in DNA: TGTGCCAGCAGTGAATTCGTAAATCAAGAGACCCAGTACTTC. The entire variable domain, with the rest obtained from reference TRBV25-1 and TRBJ2-5, is as follows: EADIYQTPRYLVIGTGKKITLECSQTMGHDKMYWYQQDPGMELHLIHYSYGVNSTEKGDLSSESTVSRIRTEHFPLTLESARPSHTSQYLCASSEFVNQETQYFGPGTRLLVL.

This chain connects TRBV5-5 to TRBJ1-1, with TRBD1 matching 8 bases. The CDR3 runs 14 residues. Trimming took 4 bases from V and 4 from J; bases not matched to a gene: 6. Germline CDR1 reads SGHKS; CDR2 reads YYEKEE (reference sequence). CDR3 region: CASSKTGGTTEAFF. The DNA for the CDR3 is TGTGCCAGCAGCAAAACAGGGGGGACCACTGAAGCTTTCTTT.

This clonotype came up a few times. The rearrangement uses TRBV5-1 and TRBJ2-2; D unclear. Trimming took 6 bases from V and 5 from J, leaving 14 bases between them. Germline loops: CDR1 SGHRS, CDR2 YFSETQ. CDR3 size: 14 residues. The CDR3 here is CASTLQITTGELFF. The CDR3 region has the DNA TGCGCCAGCACCCTCCAGATAACTACCGGGGAGCTGTTTTTT.